This T cell receptor beta chain was sequenced during a study of persistence of HIV-infected CD4 T cells. The stimulus was lysate of CMV-infected fibroblasts, about 10 ug/mL. Memory cells lacking CD40L and CD69 with high CD45RO were sorted. The libraries were made with immunoSEQ version 4 in survey mode. The assay was immunoSEQ multiplex PCR, and TCRdb's table has in-frame clones only and misses some. The sample consists of 48,000 or so clones, under 85% of them appearing once. General observations from the study: Antigen-responding cells were enriched for degenerate expanded CDR3beta sequences. TCRbeta richness was lower in CMV- and Gag-responding cells than in anti-CD3/anti-CD28-responding cells.

Details on this clone: Its antigen is currently unknown.

This material consisted of CD4+ T cells sorted from PBMCs after approximately 19-hour stimulation, taken from a patient who received antiretroviral therapy. The clonotype comes from an adult man with HIV who was CMV-seropositive.

The CDR3 is CASSTRDRSNTEAFF. The CDR3 nucleotides are TGTGCCAGCAGCACCCGGGACAGATCGAACACTGAAGCTTTCTTT. The chain carries TRBV9 and TRBJ1-1; 7 positions match TRBD1. V lost 4 bases and J lost 1; bases outside the gene matches: 7. The CDR3 is made up of 15 amino acids. Germline CDR1 and CDR2: SGDLS and YYNGEE.